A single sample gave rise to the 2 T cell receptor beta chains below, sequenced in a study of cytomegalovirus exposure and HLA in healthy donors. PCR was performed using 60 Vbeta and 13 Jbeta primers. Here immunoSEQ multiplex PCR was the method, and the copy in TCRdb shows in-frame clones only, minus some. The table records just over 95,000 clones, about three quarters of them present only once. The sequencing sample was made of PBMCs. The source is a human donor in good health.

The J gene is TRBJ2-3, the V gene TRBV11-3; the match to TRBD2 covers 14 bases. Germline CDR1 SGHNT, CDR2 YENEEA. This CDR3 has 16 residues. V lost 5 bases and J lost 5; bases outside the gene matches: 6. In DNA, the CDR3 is TGTGCCAGCAGCCCCGGGACTAGCGGGAGAGGAGATACGCAGTATTTT. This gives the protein CASSPGTSGRGDTQYF.

The CDR3 loop is CASSTSQGRLKTQYF. The DNA of the CDR3 is TGTGCCAGTAGTACTTCACAGGGGAGGCTCAAGACCCAGTACTTC. The V and J genes are TRBV19 and TRBJ2-5, with D maybe TRBD1 (7 bases). Trimming cost V 4 bases and J 6 bases, with 18 bases left between them. In germline, CDR1 is LNHDA, CDR2 SQIVND (reference sequence). The length of the CDR3 is 15 residues.